The rows below give T cell receptor beta chains drawn from one sample of a study of identifying expanded T cells in peripheral blood. Using immunoSEQ multiplex PCR, the repertoire was profiled, and TCRdb retains in-frame clones only, with some absent. Of 100,000 or so clones in the sample, 88% were seen once. The sequencing sample was made of blood. All receptors come from a person aged 18 to 75 in good health. CDR3s include the opening cysteine and the closing phenylalanine or tryptophan. The D gene is left open where the match is weak. The size entry is marked missing in some rows and otherwise reads once, few, many or a size class.

d_gene,j_gene,abundance,v_gene,CDR3nt,CDR3aa
.,TRBJ2-2,.,TRBV5-6,TGTGCCAGCAGCCGGGGGGCCAGGACCGGGGAGCTGTTTTTT,CASSRGARTGELFF
TRBD1,TRBJ1-1,.,TRBV27,TGTGCCAGCAGTCCCCCGGGACAGAGGAACACTGAAGCTTTCTTT,CASSPPGQRNTEAFF
.,TRBJ2-1,.,TRBV7-2,TGTGCCAGCAGCTTAGCTCACTCCAATGAGCAGTTCTTC,CASSLAHSNEQFF
.,TRBJ1-2,.,TRBV20-1,TGCAGTGCTAGAGGAATGAGGGGCTACACCTTC,CSARGMRGYTF
.,TRBJ2-6,.,TRBV7-6,TGTGCCAGCAGCTTAGAGGGTAGGGAGAGCTCTGGGGCCAACGTCCTGACTTTC,CASSLEGRESSGANVLTF
.,TRBJ1-6,few,TRBV4-3,TGCGCCAGCAGCCAAGATTCGGGTGGTGGGGGGCAACCCCTCCACTTT,CASSQDSGGGGQPLHF
.,TRBJ1-1,.,TRBV4-1,TGCGCCAGCAGTCTACAGGGATATTTGAACACTGAAGCTTTCTTT,CASSLQGYLNTEAFF
TRBD1,TRBJ1-3,.,TRBV4-1,TGCGCCAGCAGCCGGGGACAGGGGGAATATTGGAACACCATATATTTT,CASSRGQGEYWNTIYF
.,TRBJ1-5,.,TRBV19,TGTGCCAGTAGTACCACCCGAGGAGGGTCTGGCAATCAGCCCCAGCATTTT,CASSTTRGGSGNQPQHF
TRBD2,TRBJ2-5,.,TRBV5-1,TGCGCCAGCAGCCCGGGAGGTCCCGAGACCCAGTACTTC,CASSPGGPETQYF
TRBD2,TRBJ2-5,.,TRBV19,TGTGCCAGTATGAGAGCGGGGGGACAAGAGACCCAGTACTTC,CASMRAGGQETQYF
.,TRBJ1-1,.,TRBV7-9,TGTGCCAGCAGCCCACGGGACATAGGCACTGAAGCTTTCTTT,CASSPRDIGTEAFF
TRBD1,TRBJ1-2,.,TRBV6-5,TGTGCCAGCAGTGCTCGGGACAGGGATTCACGGGGCTACACCTTC,CASSARDRDSRGYTF
.,TRBJ1-1,.,TRBV7-2,TGTGCCAGCAGCTTGAGTCATCTGGGGCAGGGGAACACTGAAGCTTTCTTT,CASSLSHLGQGNTEAFF
.,TRBJ1-3,.,TRBV20-1,TGCAGTGCTAGGGGTCGGGGGCACGAGAATTTT,CSARGRGHENF
TRBD1,TRBJ1-5,.,TRBV19,TGTGCCAGTAGTATCGGACAGGGGAAAGGGTACAGCAATCAGCCCCAGCATTTT,CASSIGQGKGYSNQPQHF
.,TRBJ1-4,.,TRBV14,TGTGCCAGCAGCCAAGCCGGGGTCGGAAAACTGTTTTTT,CASSQAGVGKLFF
.,TRBJ2-7,once,TRBV6-1,TGTGCCAGACGACACCGGGGCTACGAGCAGTACTTC,CARRHRGYEQYF
.,TRBJ2-7,.,TRBV19,TGTGCCAGTAGTATTCACGAAAACTCCTACGAGCAGTACTTC,CASSIHENSYEQYF
TRBD1,TRBJ1-3,.,TRBV28,TGTGCCAGCAGGCAGGGGGCCTCTGGAAACACCATATATTTT,CASRQGASGNTIYF
TRBD1,TRBJ2-7,few,TRBV28,TGTGCCAGCAGTTTCCCGGGACAGGGGTACGAGCAGTACTTC,CASSFPGQGYEQYF
TRBD1,TRBJ2-5,.,TRBV19,TGTGCCAGTAGTATAGATCATGGACAGGGCCAAGAGACCCAGTACTTC,CASSIDHGQGQETQYF
TRBD1,TRBJ1-4,.,TRBV7-3,TGTGCCAGCAGCCTTGGACAGGGCGACGTTCTGTTTTTT,CASSLGQGDVLFF
TRBD2,TRBJ2-1,.,TRBV9,TGTGCCAGCAGCTCGGGACTAGCGGGAGGGTTGAATGAGCAGTTCTTC,CASSSGLAGGLNEQFF
.,TRBJ2-2,.,TRBV9,TGTGCCAGCAGCGTAGAGGGGTGGAGCGGGGAGCTGTTTTTT,CASSVEGWSGELFF